These 8 T cell receptor beta chains originate from one sample sequenced in a study of neurological immune-mediated disorders. TCRdb re-derived calls from the 5' RACE reads in MiXCR, one entry per CDR3 protein. The sample has tens of thousands of distinct CDR3 sequences; around 3.9% are singletons. Sequencing was carried out using PBMCs. The receptor set was obtained from a man aged 30-40 years with multiple sclerosis.

This clonotype appeared many times. J is TRBJ1-6 and V is TRBV12-3 or TRBV12-4; possible D gene TRBD1, 5 bases. CDR3 length: 15 residues. V shed 4 bases and J shed 10 bases, with 17 bases lying between them. CDR3 amino acids: CASSSGTLGGSPLHF. As DNA, the CDR3 is TGTGCCAGCAGTTCTGGGACTCTCGGCGGGTCACCCCTCCACTTT.

This clonotype was recorded once. The genes are TRBV7-3 and TRBJ1-1; D unclear. V was pared by 5 bases and J by 3 bases, with 16 bases between. Germline values: CDR1 SGHTA, CDR2 FQGTGA. The CDR3 has 15 residues. The CDR3 is CASSQIGGRDTEAFF. CDR3 coding DNA: TGTGCCAGCAGCCAGATCGGAGGGCGCGACACTGAAGCTTTCTTT.

This clonotype has at least ten counts. The chain employs TRBV18 and TRBJ2-7, with D possibly being TRBD2 (5 bases). CDR1 and CDR2 (germline): KGHSH, LQKENI. This CDR3 has 13 residues. V lost 5 bases, J lost 0 bases, and 8 bases lay in between. This CDR3 reads CASSTGSSYEQYF. CDR3 DNA: TGTGCCAGCTCAACGGGGAGCTCCTACGAGCAGTACTTC.

This clonotype came up many times. The V call is TRBV7-6, the J call TRBJ2-1, with 11 bases matching TRBD2. The CDR3 loop spans 16 amino acids. J was trimmed by 8 bases and V by 2 bases; bases with no gene match: 8. In germline, CDR1 is SGHVS, CDR2 FNYEAQ. Written as DNA, the CDR3 is TGTGCCAGCAGCTTAAAGGGTAGCGGGAGGGCGGATGAGCAGTTCTTC. Its protein is CASSLKGSGRADEQFF. The variable domain in full, completed from reference TRBV7-6 and TRBJ2-1, reads GAGVSQSPRYKVTKRGQDVALRCDPISGHVSLYWYRQALGQGPEFLTYFNYEAQQDKSGLPNDRFSAERPEGSISTLTIQRTEQRDSAMYRCASSLKGSGRADEQFFGPGTRLTVL.

This clonotype was observed many times. The chain recombines TRBV3-1 with TRBJ2-1; TRBD1 or TRBD2 may be the D gene (5 bases each). Deletions cut 4 bases from V and 7 bases from J, with 17 bases between. CDR3 length: 15 residues. Germline V CDR1 and CDR2: LGHDT, YNNKEL (reference sequence). The CDR3 spells CASSRRQREGNEQFF. CDR3 bases: TGTGCCAGCAGCCGACGACAGAGGGAAGGGAATGAGCAGTTCTTC.

Many counts were recorded for this clonotype. The V gene is TRBV5-1, the J gene TRBJ2-7, with TRBD1 matching 7 bases. Trimming at V came to 2 bases and at J to 0 bases, leaving 5 bases not matched to a gene. CDR3 length: 15 residues. Germline values: CDR1 SGHRS, CDR2 YFSETQ. The DNA for the CDR3 is TGCGCCAGCAGCTTAGGAGGACAGGCCTCCTACGAGCAGTACTTC. Its translation: CASSLGGQASYEQYF.

This clonotype has ten or more counts. This chain connects TRBV5-1 to TRBJ1-5; TRBD1 aligns across 9 bases. The CDR3 length is 14 residues. Germline V gene lookup returns CDR1 SGHRS and CDR2 YFSETQ. The ends lost 4 bases at V and 5 bases at J; junction bases unmatched: 4. CDR3 bases: TGCGCCAGCAGCCATACAGGGGGCGATCAGCCCCAGCATTTT. It codes for CASSHTGGDQPQHF. Full variable domain (missing parts from reference TRBV5-1 and TRBJ1-5): KAGVTQTPRYLIKTRGQQVTLSCSPISGHRSVSWYQQTPGQGLQFLFEYFSETQRNKGNFPGRFSGRQFSNSRSEMNVSTLELGDSALYLCASSHTGGDQPQHFGDGTRLSIL.

In its sample, this clonotype was seen many times. For the CDR3, the DNA is TGTGCCAGCAGTTCCAACGCACATAGGGGGATAGAAGCTTTCTTT. Its translation: CASSSNAHRGIEAFF. This chain connects TRBV12-3 or TRBV12-4 to TRBJ1-1; D is possibly TRBD1 (6 bases). The CDR3 sequence is 15 residues long. Trimming took off 4 bases at V and 8 bases at J, with 20 bases between the two ends.